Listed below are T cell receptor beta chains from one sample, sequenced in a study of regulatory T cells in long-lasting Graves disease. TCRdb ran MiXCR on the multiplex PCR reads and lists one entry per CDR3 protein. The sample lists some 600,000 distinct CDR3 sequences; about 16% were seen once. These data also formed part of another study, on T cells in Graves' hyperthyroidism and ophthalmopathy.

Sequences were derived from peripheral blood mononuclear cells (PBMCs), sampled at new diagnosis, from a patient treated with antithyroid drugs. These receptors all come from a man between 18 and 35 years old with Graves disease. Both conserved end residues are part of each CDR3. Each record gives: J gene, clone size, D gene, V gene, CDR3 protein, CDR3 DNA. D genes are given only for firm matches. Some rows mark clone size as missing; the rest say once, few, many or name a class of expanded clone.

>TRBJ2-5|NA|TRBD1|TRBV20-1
CSGTGDVETQYF
TGCAGTGGTACAGGGGATGTGGAGACCCAGTACTTC
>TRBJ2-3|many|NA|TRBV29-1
CSAPWPGNTDTQYF
TGCAGCGCGCCGTGGCCAGGGAACACAGATACGCAGTATTTT
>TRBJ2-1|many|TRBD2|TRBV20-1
CSALSGRRYNEQFF
TGCAGTGCCCTTAGCGGGAGGCGGTACAATGAGCAGTTCTTC
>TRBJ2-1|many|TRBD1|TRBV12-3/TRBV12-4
CASSQTGGRTYNEQFF
TGTGCCAGCAGTCAAACAGGGGGCCGGACCTACAATGAGCAGTTCTTC
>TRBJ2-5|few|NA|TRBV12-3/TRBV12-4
CASSTAREGERNF
TGTGCCAGCAGCACTGCCCGAGAGGGGGAAAGGAACTTC
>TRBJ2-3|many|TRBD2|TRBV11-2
CASSLFTSGRFPDTQYF
TGTGCCAGCAGCTTATTTACCAGCGGGAGATTTCCAGATACGCAGTATTTT
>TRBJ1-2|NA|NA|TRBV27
CASSSDHRARGYGYTF
TGTGCCAGCAGCAGCGACCACAGGGCCCGGGGCTATGGCTACACCTTC
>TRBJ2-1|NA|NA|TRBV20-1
CSAHRDPYNEQFF
TGCAGTGCTCACCGGGACCCTTACAATGAGCAGTTCTTC
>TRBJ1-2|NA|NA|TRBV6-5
CASSYKTTGGYTF
TGTGCCAGCAGTTACAAGACTACGGGAGGCTACACCTTC
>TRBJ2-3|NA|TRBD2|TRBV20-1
CSARDPTSGSDTQYF
TGCAGTGCTAGAGATCCGACTAGCGGGAGTGATACGCAGTATTTT
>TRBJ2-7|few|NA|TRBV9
CASSVEGGDTYEQYF
TGTGCCAGCAGCGTAGAAGGGGGGGACACTTACGAGCAGTACTTC
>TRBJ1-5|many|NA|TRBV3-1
CASSPDSHSNQPQHF
TGTGCCAGCAGCCCCGACTCCCATAGCAATCAGCCCCAGCATTTT
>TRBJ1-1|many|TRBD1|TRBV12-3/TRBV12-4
CASSYSTGGGTEAFF
TGTGCCAGCAGTTACTCGACAGGGGGAGGCACTGAAGCTTTCTTT
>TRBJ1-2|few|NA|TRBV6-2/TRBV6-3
CASSELGRSGYGYTF
TGTGCCAGCAGTGAACTGGGCAGGTCTGGCTATGGCTACACCTTC
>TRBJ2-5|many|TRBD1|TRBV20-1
CSAQETGRQETQYF
TGCAGTGCTCAAGAGACAGGGCGGCAAGAGACCCAGTACTTC
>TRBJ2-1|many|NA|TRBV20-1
CSASLSESVYNEQFF
TGCAGTGCTAGTCTCTCGGAGTCGGTCTACAATGAGCAGTTCTTC
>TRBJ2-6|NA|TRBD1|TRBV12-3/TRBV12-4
CASSLGQGAPSGANVLTF
TGTGCCAGCAGTTTGGGACAGGGGGCTCCCTCTGGGGCCAACGTCCTGACTTTC
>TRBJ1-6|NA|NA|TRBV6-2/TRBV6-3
CASARGGPFHF
TGTGCCAGCGCCCGGGGCGGCCCCTTCCACTTT
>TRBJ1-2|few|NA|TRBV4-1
CASSQDPGPYGYTF
TGCGCCAGCAGCCAAGATCCGGGACCCTATGGCTACACCTTC
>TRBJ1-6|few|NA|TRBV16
CASSQSSGHLSSYNSPLHF
TGTGCCAGCAGCCAATCTTCCGGACACTTGAGCTCCTATAATTCACCCCTCCACTTT
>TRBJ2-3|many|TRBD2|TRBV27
CASSLLAMTSGRGADTQYF
TGTGCCAGCAGTTTATTGGCGATGACTAGCGGGAGGGGAGCAGATACGCAGTATTTT
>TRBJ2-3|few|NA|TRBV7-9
CASSFGIDTQYF
TGTGCCAGCAGCTTCGGGATAGATACGCAGTATTTT
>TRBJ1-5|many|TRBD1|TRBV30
CAWSRRDRGFNQPQHF
TGTGCCTGGAGCCGCCGGGACAGGGGGTTCAATCAGCCCCAGCATTTT
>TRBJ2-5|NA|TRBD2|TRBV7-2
CASSLLAGEEETQYF
TGTGCCAGCAGCTTACTAGCGGGAGAGGAGGAGACCCAGTACTTC
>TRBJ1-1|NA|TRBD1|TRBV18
CASSPYRGTSNTEAFF
TGTGCCAGCTCACCATACAGGGGGACCTCTAACACTGAAGCTTTCTTT
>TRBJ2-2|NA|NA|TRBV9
CASSLHEGELSTGELFF
TGTGCCAGCAGCCTTCACGAGGGGGAATTGTCGACCGGGGAGCTGTTTTTT
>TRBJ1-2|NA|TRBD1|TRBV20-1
CSATPAGQSNYGYTF
TGCAGTGCTACTCCCGCGGGACAGAGTAACTATGGCTACACCTTC
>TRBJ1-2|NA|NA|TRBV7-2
CASSSNNEDGYTF
TGTGCCAGCAGCTCGAACAATGAGGATGGCTACACCTTC
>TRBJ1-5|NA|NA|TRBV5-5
CASSLVWGRDQPQHF
TGTGCCAGCAGCTTGGTATGGGGGCGCGATCAGCCCCAGCATTTT
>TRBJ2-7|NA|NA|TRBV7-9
CASSPSRRGGNEQYF
TGTGCCAGCAGCCCGTCGCGTAGGGGGGGTAACGAGCAGTACTTC
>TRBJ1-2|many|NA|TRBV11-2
CASSPNGVPYGYTF
TGTGCCAGCAGCCCGAACGGGGTTCCCTATGGCTACACCTTC
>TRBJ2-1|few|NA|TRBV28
CASSPTPSYNEQFF
TGTGCCAGCAGTCCCACCCCCTCCTACAATGAGCAGTTCTTC
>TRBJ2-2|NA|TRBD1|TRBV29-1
CSVAIPTDRGGTGELFF
TGCAGCGTTGCTATTCCCACGGACAGGGGCGGCACCGGGGAGCTGTTTTTT
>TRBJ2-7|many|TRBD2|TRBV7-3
CASSPYPGLAGSYEQYF
TGTGCCAGCAGCCCCTACCCGGGACTAGCGGGAAGCTACGAGCAGTACTTC
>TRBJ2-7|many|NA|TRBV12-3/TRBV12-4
CASSLDVLQYF
TGTGCCAGCAGTTTAGATGTCTTGCAGTACTTC
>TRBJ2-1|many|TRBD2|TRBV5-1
CASSPGLASYNEQFF
TGTGCCAGCAGTCCGGGACTAGCGTCCTACAATGAGCAGTTCTTC
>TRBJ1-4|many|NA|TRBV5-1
CASRRDEEKLFF
TGCGCCAGCAGACGGGATGAAGAAAAACTGTTTTTT
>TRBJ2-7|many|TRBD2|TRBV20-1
CSARGGLAGYEQYF
TGCAGTGCTAGGGGGGGACTAGCGGGCTACGAGCAGTACTTC
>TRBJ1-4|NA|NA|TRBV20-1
CSARKRDSTNEKLFF
TGCAGTGCTAGAAAACGGGATAGCACTAATGAAAAACTGTTTTTT
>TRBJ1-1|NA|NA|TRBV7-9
CAGSYGQNTEAFF
TGTGCCGGCAGCTATGGACAAAACACTGAAGCTTTCTTT
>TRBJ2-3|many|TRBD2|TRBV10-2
CASLRLRTSGSTDTQYF
TGCGCCAGTTTGCGGCTTCGGACTAGCGGTAGCACAGATACGCAGTATTTT
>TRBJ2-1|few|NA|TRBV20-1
CSASGYNEQFF
TGCAGTGCTAGTGGGTACAATGAGCAGTTCTTC
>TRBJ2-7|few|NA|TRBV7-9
CASSLVERSEQYF
TGTGCCAGCAGTTTGGTAGAACGAAGCGAGCAGTACTTC
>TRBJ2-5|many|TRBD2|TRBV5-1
CASSLRASGPQETQYF
TGCGCCAGCAGCTTGAGGGCTAGCGGGCCTCAAGAGACCCAGTACTTC
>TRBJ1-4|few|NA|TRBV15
CATSRDRPETTNEKLFF
TGTGCCACCAGCAGAGATCGGCCGGAAACAACTAATGAAAAACTGTTTTTT
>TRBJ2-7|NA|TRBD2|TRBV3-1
CASSSGLADFNYEQYF
TGTGCCAGCAGCTCAGGACTAGCAGATTTTAACTACGAGCAGTACTTC
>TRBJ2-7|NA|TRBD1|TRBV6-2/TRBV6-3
CASSYSRTGLHEQYF
TGTGCCAGCAGTTACTCGAGGACAGGGTTGCACGAGCAGTACTTC
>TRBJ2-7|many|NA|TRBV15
CATSRDSLYEQYF
TGTGCCACCAGCAGAGATTCACTCTACGAGCAGTACTTC